The present TCR beta chain was sequenced within a study of cytomegalovirus exposure and HLA in healthy donors. Study-level findings and limits: Later on, an analysis found that several of the most significant clusters appeared to be linked to common viral pathogens, which included parvovirus B19. In a later analysis, TCR beta V- and J-gene trimming was associated with a missense DCLRE1C variant. Cytomegalovirus association was assigned to approximately 180 TCR beta chains.

Samples came from healthy bone marrow donors. The CDR3 totals 13 residues. Trimming stripped 5 bases from V and 2 bases from J, with 9 bases between. Germline CDR1 MNHNS, CDR2 SASEGT. As to this clone: Its matching antigen is unknown.

In the PCR, 60 Vbeta and 13 Jbeta primers were used. Measured with immunoSEQ multiplex PCR; TCRdb has only the in-frame clones, and not every one. Of roughly 130,000 clones listed, about 8.5% were seen once; the top ten hold under 7%. The source material was PBMCs. The clonotype originates from a man between 40 and 49 years old in good health and CMV-seronegative. This sequence joins TRBV6-1 and TRBJ1-2; D gene ambiguous. The CDR3 DNA sequence: TGTGCCAGCAGTCCCCCCATGAACTATGGCTACACCTTC. Protein sequence: CASSPPMNYGYTF.